This entry is about one T cell receptor (beta chain). Antigen unknown. This sample was taken from a study of monozygotic twins with inflammatory bowel disease. In germline, CDR1 is SGHRS, CDR2 YFSETQ. This CDR3 region has 15 residues. Findings and caveats of the study: IBD patients shared fewer clonotypes with other individuals than healthy twins, especially patients with disease activity signs.

With the 5' RACE reads reprocessed, TCRdb shows one record per CDR3 protein and no DNA. The sample includes approximately 200,000 distinct CDR3 sequences. The specimen was blood. The chain is built from TRBV5-1 and TRBJ2-5. This clonotype originated in a human donor with ulcerative colitis or Crohn's disease, or a healthy co-twin of an affected twin (not recorded which). The CDR3 sequence: CASSLERSFQETQYF.